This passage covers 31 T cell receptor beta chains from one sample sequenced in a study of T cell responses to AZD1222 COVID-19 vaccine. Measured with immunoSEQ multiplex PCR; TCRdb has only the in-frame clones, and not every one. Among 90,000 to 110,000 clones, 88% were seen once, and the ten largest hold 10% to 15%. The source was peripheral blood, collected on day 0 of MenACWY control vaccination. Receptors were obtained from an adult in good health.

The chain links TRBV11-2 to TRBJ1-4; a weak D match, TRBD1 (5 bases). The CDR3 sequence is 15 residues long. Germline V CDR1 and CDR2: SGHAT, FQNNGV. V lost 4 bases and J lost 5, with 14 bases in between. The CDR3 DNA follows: TGTGCCAGCAGCTCACCACCTACAGGAAATGAAAAACTGTTTTTT. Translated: CASSSPPTGNEKLFF.

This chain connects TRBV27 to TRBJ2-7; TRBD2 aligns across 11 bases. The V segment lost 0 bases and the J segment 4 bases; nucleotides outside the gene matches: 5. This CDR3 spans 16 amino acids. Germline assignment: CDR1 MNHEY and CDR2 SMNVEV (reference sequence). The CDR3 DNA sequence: TGTGCCAGCAGTTTATCGCCGGGACTAGCGGTGTACGAGCAGTACTTC. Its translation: CASSLSPGLAVYEQYF.

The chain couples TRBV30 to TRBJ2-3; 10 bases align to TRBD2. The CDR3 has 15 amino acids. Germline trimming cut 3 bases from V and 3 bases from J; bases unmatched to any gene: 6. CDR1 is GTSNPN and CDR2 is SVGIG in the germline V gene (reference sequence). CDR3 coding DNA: TGTGCCTGGAGCTGGACTAGCGGTAGTACAGATACGCAGTATTTT. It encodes CAWSWTSGSTDTQYF.

The CDR3 DNA follows: TGTGCCAGCAGTTTAGGCGGGGGGGCTGAAGCTTTCTTT. Protein product: CASSLGGGAEAFF. The chain carries TRBV28 and TRBJ1-1; possible D gene TRBD1, 5 bases. This CDR3 contains 13 residues. Germline loops: CDR1 MDHEN, CDR2 SYDVKM. V was cut by 2 bases and J by 6 bases, with 10 bases left in between.

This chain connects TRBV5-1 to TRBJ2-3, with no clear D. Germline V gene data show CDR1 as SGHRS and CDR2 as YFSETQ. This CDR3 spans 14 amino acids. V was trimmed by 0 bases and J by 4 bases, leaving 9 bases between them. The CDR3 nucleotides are TGCGCCAGCAGCTTGGATGGGTCCGCAGATACGCAGTATTTT. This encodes CASSLDGSADTQYF.

The CDR3 spells CASRPEAGAGFNEKLFF. The CDR3 bases are TGCGCCAGCAGACCGGAGGCTGGGGCGGGGTTTAATGAAAAACTGTTTTTT. The chain couples TRBV5-1 to TRBJ1-4, with a weak D call TRBD1 (5 bases). The CDR3 has 17 amino acids. Trimming removed 5 bases from V and 4 bases from J, with 21 bases in between. CDR1 is SGHRS, CDR2 YFSETQ, per germline.

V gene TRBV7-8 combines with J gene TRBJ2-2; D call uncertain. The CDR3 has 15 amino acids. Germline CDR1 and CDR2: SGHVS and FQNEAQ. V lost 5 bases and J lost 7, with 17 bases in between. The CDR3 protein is CASSHPFRAVGELFF. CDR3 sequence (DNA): TGTGCCAGCAGCCACCCCTTCCGGGCGGTCGGGGAGCTGTTTTTT.

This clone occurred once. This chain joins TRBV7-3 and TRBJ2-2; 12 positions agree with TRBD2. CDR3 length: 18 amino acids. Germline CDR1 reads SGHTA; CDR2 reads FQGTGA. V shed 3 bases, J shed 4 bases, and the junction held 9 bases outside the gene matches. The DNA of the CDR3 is TGTGCCAGCAGCTTCCTGACTAGCGGGAGTGGCAGCACCGGGGAGCTGTTTTTT. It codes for CASSFLTSGSGSTGELFF. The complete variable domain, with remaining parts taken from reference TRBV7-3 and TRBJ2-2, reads GAGVSQTPSNKVTEKGKYVELRCDPISGHTALYWYRQSLGQGPEFLIYFQGTGAADDSGLPNDRFFAVRPEGSVSTLKIQRTERGDSAVYLCASSFLTSGSGSTGELFFGEGSRLTVL.

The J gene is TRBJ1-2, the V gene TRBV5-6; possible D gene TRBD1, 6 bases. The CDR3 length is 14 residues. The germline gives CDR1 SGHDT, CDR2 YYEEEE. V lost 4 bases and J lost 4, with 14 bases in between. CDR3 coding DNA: TGTGCCAGCAGCCGAATGCGGGGGGCCTATGGCTACACCTTC. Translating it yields CASSRMRGAYGYTF.

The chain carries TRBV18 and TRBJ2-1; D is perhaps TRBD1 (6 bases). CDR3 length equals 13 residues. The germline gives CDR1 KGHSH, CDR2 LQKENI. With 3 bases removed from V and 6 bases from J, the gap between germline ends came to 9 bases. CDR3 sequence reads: CASSPRQANEQFF. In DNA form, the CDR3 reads TGTGCCAGCTCACCGAGACAGGCCAATGAGCAGTTCTTC.

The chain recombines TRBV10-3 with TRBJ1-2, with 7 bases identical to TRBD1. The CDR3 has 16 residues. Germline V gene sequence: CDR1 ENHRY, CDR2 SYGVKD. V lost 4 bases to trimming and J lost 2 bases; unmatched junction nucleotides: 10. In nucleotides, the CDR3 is TGTGCCATCAGTGGAGGGGGCGTCAGAGCCAACTATGGCTACACCTTC. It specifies CAISGGGVRANYGYTF.

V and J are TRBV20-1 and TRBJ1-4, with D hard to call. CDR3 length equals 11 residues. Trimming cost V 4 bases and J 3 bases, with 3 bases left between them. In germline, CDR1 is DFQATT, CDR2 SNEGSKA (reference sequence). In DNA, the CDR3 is TGCAGTGCTACAGCTAATGAAAAACTGTTTTTT. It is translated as CSATANEKLFF.

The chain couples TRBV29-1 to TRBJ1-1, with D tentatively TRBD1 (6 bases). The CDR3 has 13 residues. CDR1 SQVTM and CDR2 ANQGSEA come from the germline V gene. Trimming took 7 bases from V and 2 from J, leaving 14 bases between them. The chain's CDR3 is CSGRRDTNTEAFF. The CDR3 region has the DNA TGCAGCGGGCGTAGGGACACAAACACTGAAGCTTTCTTT.

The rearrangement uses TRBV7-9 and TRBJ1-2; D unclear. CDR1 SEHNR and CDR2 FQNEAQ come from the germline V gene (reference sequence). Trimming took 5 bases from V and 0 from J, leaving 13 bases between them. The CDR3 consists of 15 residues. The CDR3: CASSNGQSANYGYTF. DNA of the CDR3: TGTGCCAGCAGCAACGGGCAAAGTGCTAACTATGGCTACACCTTC.

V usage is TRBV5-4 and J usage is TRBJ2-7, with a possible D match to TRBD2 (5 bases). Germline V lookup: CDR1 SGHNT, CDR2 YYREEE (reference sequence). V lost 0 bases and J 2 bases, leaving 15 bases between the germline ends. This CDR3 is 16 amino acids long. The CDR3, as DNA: TGTGCCAGCAGCTTGGGTTCAGGACTGCCACCCTACGAGCAGTACTTC. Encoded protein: CASSLGSGLPPYEQYF.

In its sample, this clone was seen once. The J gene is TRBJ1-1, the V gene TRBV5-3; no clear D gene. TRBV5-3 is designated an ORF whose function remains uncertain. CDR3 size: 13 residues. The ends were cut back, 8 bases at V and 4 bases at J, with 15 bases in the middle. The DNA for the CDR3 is TGTGCCAGCCGATACAGACTAAGCACTGAAGCTTTCTTT. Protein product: CASRYRLSTEAFF.

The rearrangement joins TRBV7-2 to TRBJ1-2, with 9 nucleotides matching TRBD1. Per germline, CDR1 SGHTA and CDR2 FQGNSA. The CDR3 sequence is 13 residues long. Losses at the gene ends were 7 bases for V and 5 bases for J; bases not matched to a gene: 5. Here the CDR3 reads CASNVQGAYGYTF. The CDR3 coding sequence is TGTGCCAGCAACGTACAGGGGGCGTATGGCTACACCTTC.

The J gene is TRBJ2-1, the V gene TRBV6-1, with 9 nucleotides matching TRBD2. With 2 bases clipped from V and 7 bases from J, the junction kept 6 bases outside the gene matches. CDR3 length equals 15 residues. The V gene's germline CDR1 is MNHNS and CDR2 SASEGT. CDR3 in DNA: TGTGCCAGCAGTGAATGGGGACTAGCAGGGAATGAGCAGTTCTTC. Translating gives CASSEWGLAGNEQFF.

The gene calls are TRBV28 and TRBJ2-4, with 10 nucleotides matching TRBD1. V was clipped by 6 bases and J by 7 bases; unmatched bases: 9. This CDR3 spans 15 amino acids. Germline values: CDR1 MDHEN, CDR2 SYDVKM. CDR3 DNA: TGTGCCAGCAGCAAAGCGGGACAGGGGAAGAACATTCAGTACTTC. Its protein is CASSKAGQGKNIQYF.

The CDR3, as DNA: TGTGCCCGCAGGGAGAATGGCTACACCTTC. Translating gives CARRENGYTF. V and J are TRBV30 and TRBJ1-2; D possibly corresponds to TRBD1 (5 bases). CDR1 and CDR2 from the germline V gene are GTSNPN and SVGIG (reference sequence). This CDR3 region has 10 residues. V was cut by 8 bases and J by 6 bases, with 10 bases left in between.

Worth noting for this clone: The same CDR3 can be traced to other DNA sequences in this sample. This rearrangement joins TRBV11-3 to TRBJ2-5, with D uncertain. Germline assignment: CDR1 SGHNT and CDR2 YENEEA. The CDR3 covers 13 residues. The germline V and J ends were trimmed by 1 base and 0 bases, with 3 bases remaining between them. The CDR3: CASSLGDQETQYF. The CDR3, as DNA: TGTGCCAGCAGCTTAGGGGACCAAGAGACCCAGTACTTC.

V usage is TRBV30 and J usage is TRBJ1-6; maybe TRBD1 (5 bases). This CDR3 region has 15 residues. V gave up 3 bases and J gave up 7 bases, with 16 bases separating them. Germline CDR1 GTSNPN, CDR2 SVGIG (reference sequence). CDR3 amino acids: CAWSGRGRENSPLHF. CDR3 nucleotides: TGTGCCTGGAGCGGCCGGGGACGGGAAAATTCACCCCTCCACTTT.

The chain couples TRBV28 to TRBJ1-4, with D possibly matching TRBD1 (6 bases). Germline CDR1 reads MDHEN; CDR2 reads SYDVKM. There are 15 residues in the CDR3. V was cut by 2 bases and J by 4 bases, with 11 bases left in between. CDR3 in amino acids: CASSLITGRNEKLFF. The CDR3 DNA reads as TGTGCCAGCAGTTTAATAACAGGGCGTAATGAAAAACTGTTTTTT.

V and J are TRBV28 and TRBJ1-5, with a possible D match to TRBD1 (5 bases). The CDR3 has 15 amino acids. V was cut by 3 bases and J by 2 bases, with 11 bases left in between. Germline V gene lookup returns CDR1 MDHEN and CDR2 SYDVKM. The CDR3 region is CASSLGEMGNQPQHF. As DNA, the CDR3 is TGTGCCAGCAGTTTGGGGGAGATGGGCAATCAGCCCCAGCATTTT.

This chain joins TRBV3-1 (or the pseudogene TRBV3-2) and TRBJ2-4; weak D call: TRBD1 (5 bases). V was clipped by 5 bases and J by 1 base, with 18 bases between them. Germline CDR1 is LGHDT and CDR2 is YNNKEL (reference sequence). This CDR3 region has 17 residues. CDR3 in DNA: TGTGCCAGCAGCGACTTTAGGGGCGCGGAGGCCAAAAACATTCAGTACTTC. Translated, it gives CASSDFRGAEAKNIQYF.

CDR3 sequence reads: CASSVQSLEGEAFF. The DNA for the CDR3 is TGTGCCAGCAGCGTTCAATCATTGGAGGGTGAAGCTTTCTTT. The V gene is TRBV9, the J gene TRBJ1-1; no definite D call. V was pared by 2 bases and J by 7 bases, with 15 bases between. The CDR3 has 14 residues. Germline V CDR1 and CDR2: SGDLS, YYNGEE. The full variable domain, in which reference TRBV9 and TRBJ1-1 provide the parts outside the CDR3, is DSGVTQTPKHLITATGQRVTLRCSPRSGDLSVYWYQQSLDQGLQFLIQYYNGEERAKGNILERFSAQQFPDLHSELNLSSLELGDSALYFCASSVQSLEGEAFFGQGTRLTVV.

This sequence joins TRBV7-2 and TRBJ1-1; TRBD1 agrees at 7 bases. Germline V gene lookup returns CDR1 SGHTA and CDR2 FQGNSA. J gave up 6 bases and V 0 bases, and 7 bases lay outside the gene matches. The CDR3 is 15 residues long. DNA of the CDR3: TGTGCCAGCAGCTTAGCAGGCGACAGGGCGTCTGAAGCTTTCTTT. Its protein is CASSLAGDRASEAFF.

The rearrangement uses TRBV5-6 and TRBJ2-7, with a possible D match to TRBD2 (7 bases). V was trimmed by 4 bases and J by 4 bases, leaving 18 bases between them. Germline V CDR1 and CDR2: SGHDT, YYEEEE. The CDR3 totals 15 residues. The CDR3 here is CASSTPGGPRYEQYF. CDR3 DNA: TGTGCCAGCAGCACTCCCGGGGGGCCAAGGTACGAGCAGTACTTC.

CDR3 DNA: TGTGCCAGCAGCCACTATGGGGTGGCGAGCACTGAAGCTTTCTTT. It specifies CASSHYGVASTEAFF. The rearrangement joins TRBV5-6 to TRBJ1-1; D is undetermined. This CDR3 has 15 amino acids. Germline assignment: CDR1 SGHDT and CDR2 YYEEEE. V lost 4 bases to trimming and J lost 4 bases, with 17 bases between them.

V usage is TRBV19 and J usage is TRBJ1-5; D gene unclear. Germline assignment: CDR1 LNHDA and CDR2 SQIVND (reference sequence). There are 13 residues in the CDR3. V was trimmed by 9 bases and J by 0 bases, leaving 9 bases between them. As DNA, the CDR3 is TGTGCCAGCACCTCGTATAGCAATCAGCCCCAGCATTTT. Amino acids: CASTSYSNQPQHF. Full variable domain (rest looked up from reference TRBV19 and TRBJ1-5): DGGITQSPKYLFRKEGQNVTLSCEQNLNHDAMYWYRQDPGQGLRLIYYSQIVNDFQKGDIAEGYSVSREKKESFPLTVTSAQKNPTAFYLCASTSYSNQPQHFGDGTRLSIL.

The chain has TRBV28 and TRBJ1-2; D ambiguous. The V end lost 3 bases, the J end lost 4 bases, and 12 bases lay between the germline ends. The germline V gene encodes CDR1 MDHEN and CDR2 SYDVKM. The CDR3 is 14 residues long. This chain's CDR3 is CASSFGNSVYGYTF. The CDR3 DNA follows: TGTGCCAGCAGTTTCGGGAACAGCGTCTATGGCTACACCTTC.